These 13 T cell receptor beta chains originate from one sample sequenced in a study of cytomegalovirus exposure and HLA in healthy donors. Profiled with immunoSEQ multiplex PCR; TCRdb holds only in-frame clones, not every one. This sample carries under 150,000 clones, around 84% of them seen once, and the ten largest clones take approximately 10%. The specimen was PBMCs. The receptors were gathered from a man aged 18 to 30 in good health and CMV-seropositive.

The V gene is TRBV11-2, the J gene TRBJ2-7; D is perhaps TRBD1 (6 bases). V was shortened by 5 bases and J by 0 bases, with 11 bases between the two germline ends. The length of the CDR3 is 14 residues. Germline V gene lookup returns CDR1 SGHAT and CDR2 FQNNGV. The CDR3 reads CASSPRQDSYEQYF. The CDR3 DNA sequence: TGTGCCAGCAGCCCCCGACAGGACTCCTACGAGCAGTACTTC.

The V call is TRBV7-8, the J call TRBJ1-2; D is undetermined. V was clipped by 5 bases and J by 0 bases, with 19 bases between them. The CDR3 is 17 amino acids. Germline CDR1 SGHVS, CDR2 FQNEAQ. The CDR3 DNA follows: TGTGCCAGCAGCCAGCAGGAACTCCTGTTAGCTAACTATGGCTACACCTTC. It codes for CASSQQELLLANYGYTF.

The CDR3 here is CASSFGQGRANYGYTF. The CDR3, as DNA: TGTGCCAGCAGCTTTGGACAGGGAAGAGCTAACTATGGCTACACCTTC. The chain uses TRBV11-2 and TRBJ1-2; 8 positions agree with TRBD1. The J segment lost 0 bases and the V segment lost 3 bases, leaving 6 bases of the junction unmatched. The germline CDR1 and CDR2 sequences are SGHAT and FQNNGV. The CDR3 covers 16 residues.

About this clone itself: A read error may be the cause here, since a much bigger clone is one base away. The chain recombines TRBV6-5 with TRBJ2-7, with TRBD1 as a possible D gene (7 bases). The V gene's germline CDR1 is MNHEY and CDR2 SVGAGI. Trimming removed 8 bases from V and 5 bases from J, with 13 bases in between. The CDR3 extends over 12 amino acids. The CDR3 here is CASEGRGDEQYF. In DNA form, the CDR3 reads TGTGCCAGCGAGGGCAGGGGGGACGAGCAGTACTTC.

The rearrangement links TRBV6-1 to TRBJ2-7; 12 positions agree with TRBD2. Germline lookup yields CDR1 MNHNS and CDR2 SASEGT. This CDR3 has 15 amino acids. The junction had 7 bases not matched to a gene; V was cut back by 6 bases and J by 4 bases. The CDR3 protein is CASRALAGGPYEQYF. The CDR3 bases are TGTGCCAGCAGAGCACTAGCGGGGGGACCATACGAGCAGTACTTC.

This chain links TRBV6-9 with TRBJ1-1; 7 bases line up with TRBD1. Germline loops: CDR1 MNHGY, CDR2 SVAAGI. The ends lost 6 bases at V and 0 bases at J; junction bases unmatched: 10. This CDR3 has 16 residues. CDR3 DNA sequence: TGTGCCAGCAGCTTAGGGGGCCAGGGATTGAACACTGAAGCTTTCTTT. Translation gives CASSLGGQGLNTEAFF.

The rearrangement links TRBV11-3 to TRBJ2-7; 13 bases match TRBD2. The junction had 2 bases not matched to a gene; V was cut back by 0 bases and J by 6 bases. The CDR3 covers 15 residues. Germline V gene data show CDR1 as SGHNT and CDR2 as YENEEA. The CDR3 is CASSLDRLAGGEQYF. CDR3 coding DNA: TGTGCCAGCAGCTTAGATCGACTAGCGGGGGGCGAGCAGTACTTC.

V usage is TRBV10-1 and J usage is TRBJ2-1; D is perhaps TRBD1 (5 bases). V dropped 3 bases and J dropped 7 bases, with 16 bases sitting between them. The CDR3 is made up of 15 amino acids. Per germline, CDR1 WNHNN and CDR2 SYGVQD (reference sequence). CDR3 DNA: TGCGCCAGCAGTGAAAAGGGGCCCATGAGAAATGAGCAGTTCTTC. Its protein product is CASSEKGPMRNEQFF.

The table lists this clone with a count of one. This sequence joins TRBV7-2 and TRBJ1-2; no reliable D call. The CDR3 spans 17 residues. Germline V lookup: CDR1 SGHTA, CDR2 FQGNSA. V dropped 1 base and J dropped 0 bases, with 15 bases sitting between them. CDR3: CASSLDYSGGANYGYTF. The DNA for the CDR3 is TGTGCCAGCAGCTTAGATTATTCCGGAGGTGCTAACTATGGCTACACCTTC.

V gene TRBV6-4 combines with J gene TRBJ2-6, with 9 bases identical to TRBD1. This CDR3 is built from 19 residues. Per the germline V gene, CDR1 is MRHNA and CDR2 is SNTAGT. Trimming at V came to 0 bases and at J to 4 bases, leaving 10 bases not matched to a gene. CDR3: CASSDSSGQGGQGANVLTF. In nucleotides, the CDR3 is TGTGCCAGCAGTGACTCGTCGGGACAGGGAGGGCAGGGGGCCAACGTCCTGACTTTC.

The rearrangement joins TRBV7-3 to TRBJ2-1, with TRBD2 matching 8 bases. The germline V gene encodes CDR1 SGHTA and CDR2 FQGTGA. The CDR3 length is 15 residues. The V and J ends lost 5 bases and 3 bases, in that order; junction bases with no gene match: 6. The chain's CDR3 is CASSRGGRHYNEQFF. For the CDR3, the DNA is TGTGCCAGCAGCCGCGGCGGGAGGCACTACAATGAGCAGTTCTTC.

This chain joins TRBV5-1 and TRBJ2-3; TRBD2 agrees at 8 bases. With V trimmed by 5 bases and J by 2 bases, 7 bases remained unmatched. CDR1 is SGHRS, CDR2 YFSETQ, per germline. The CDR3 totals 15 residues. CDR3 sequence reads: CASRRTSQITDTQYF. In DNA, the CDR3 is TGCGCCAGCAGGCGGACTAGCCAAATCACAGATACGCAGTATTTT.

This clone was seen once. The chain joins TRBV5-8 to TRBJ2-2; D is possibly TRBD2 (7 bases). The CDR3 is 16 residues long. The ends were cut back, 4 bases at V and 3 bases at J, with 16 bases in the middle. Per germline, CDR1 SGHTS and CDR2 YDEGEE. The CDR3 DNA is TGTGCCAGCAGCCGGGGGGCGGAGGTTCACACCGGGGAGCTGTTTTTT. Translated, it gives CASSRGAEVHTGELFF.